The text below deals with one T cell receptor (beta chain). No DNA is given; TCRdb re-called the 5' RACE reads and lists each CDR3 protein once. This sample contains approximately 420,000 distinct CDR3 sequences. Germline V gives CDR1 MGHRA, CDR2 YSYEKL. There are 15 residues in the CDR3. These data originate in a study of T cells expressing NK-cell markers. Sequenced input: blood T cells: a sorted CD56 or NKG2C T cell subset, CD4+ or CD8+ T cells, or bulk PBMC T cells (not recorded which). This TCR was recovered from a woman aged 45-65 years in good health. The rearrangement joins TRBV4-1 to TRBJ2-1; no DNA is available, so the TRBD2 call from TCRdb remains unchecked. CDR3 region: CASSPVGTSGNEQFF.